These 18 T cell receptor beta chains originate from one sample sequenced in a study of blood T cell repertoires in COVID-19. TCRdb's copy holds only in-frame clones and misses some; the assay was immunoSEQ multiplex PCR. Of about 200,000 clones in the sample, roughly 82% were seen once. Sample: PBMCs or T cells enriched from blood (not recorded which). These receptors were collected from a man aged 35 to 55 with acute COVID-19.

The V call is TRBV3-1 (or the pseudogene TRBV3-2), the J call TRBJ2-7, with D perhaps matching TRBD1 (5 bases). V was clipped by 4 bases and J by 3 bases, with 16 bases between them. Germline CDR1 LGHDT, CDR2 YNNKEL (reference sequence). This CDR3 is 15 amino acids long. CDR3 residues: CASSPSAFRGYEQYF. As DNA, the CDR3 is TGTGCCAGCAGCCCTTCAGCGTTTAGGGGCTACGAGCAGTACTTC.

This clone has more than one count but fewer than ten. The gene calls are TRBV10-1 and TRBJ2-2; 9 nucleotides match TRBD1. V lost 5 bases, J lost 5 bases, and 3 bases stayed unmatched. The CDR3 is 14 amino acids. Germline V gene sequence: CDR1 WNHNN, CDR2 SYGVQD (reference sequence). For the CDR3, the DNA is TGCGCCAGCAGTACAGGGGGCTATACCGGGGAGCTGTTTTTT. As protein: CASSTGGYTGELFF.

J is TRBJ1-2 and V is TRBV3-1 (or the pseudogene TRBV3-2); 8 bases match TRBD1. Germline-derived CDR1 and CDR2 are LGHDT and YNNKEL (reference sequence). The V segment lost 0 bases and the J segment 5 bases; nucleotides outside the gene matches: 2. The CDR3 is made up of 14 amino acids. The CDR3 loop is CASSQDRTGYGYTF. CDR3 nucleotides: TGTGCCAGCAGCCAAGACAGGACAGGGTATGGCTACACCTTC.

J is TRBJ1-5 and V is TRBV19; a possible D gene is TRBD1 (6 bases). The CDR3 runs to 15 residues. In germline, CDR1 is LNHDA, CDR2 SQIVND (reference sequence). The V and J ends lost 0 bases and 6 bases respectively, with 12 bases between them. CDR3 sequence: CASSIEGARGQPQHF. The CDR3 region has the DNA TGTGCCAGTAGTATAGAAGGGGCCAGGGGTCAGCCCCAGCATTTT.

This clone was observed a single time. The J gene is TRBJ2-2, the V gene TRBV5-1; TRBD1 is a possible D gene (6 bases). V lost 9 bases, J lost 4 bases, and 19 bases lay in between. The germline gives CDR1 SGHRS, CDR2 YFSETQ. The CDR3 runs 15 residues. The CDR3 nucleotides read TGCGCCACTTCATCAGGGGATTCGGGCACCGGGGAGCTGTTTTTT. It specifies CATSSGDSGTGELFF.

V usage is TRBV18 and J usage is TRBJ1-6; TRBD1 is a possible D gene (6 bases). V was trimmed by 3 bases and J by 8 bases, leaving 11 bases between them. This CDR3 has 14 residues. The germline V gene has CDR1 KGHSH and CDR2 LQKENI. CDR3 nucleotides: TGTGCCAGCTCACCCCTCGGGGGGCATTCACCCCTCCACTTT. It codes for CASSPLGGHSPLHF.

This chain uses TRBV6-5 with TRBJ2-5; 7 bases map to TRBD1. This CDR3 has 13 amino acids. The V and J ends lost 6 bases and 1 base, in that order; junction bases with no gene match: 2. CDR1 and CDR2 (germline): MNHEY, SVGAGI. As DNA, the CDR3 is TGTGCCAGCAGGGGGGACAGCCAAGAGACCCAGTACTTC. Translation gives CASRGDSQETQYF.

The V gene is TRBV6-1, the J gene TRBJ1-5; no reliable D call. Trimming removed 1 base at V and 6 bases at J, with 7 bases between. CDR1 and CDR2 (germline): MNHNS, SASEGT. The CDR3 runs to 13 residues. The CDR3 DNA follows: TGTGCCAGCAGTGAAGACTTGAGTCAGCCCCAGCATTTT. Translation: CASSEDLSQPQHF.

The chain joins TRBV27 to TRBJ1-5; TRBD1 aligns across 12 bases. CDR1 is MNHEY, CDR2 SMNVEV, per germline (reference sequence). The CDR3 consists of 16 residues. J gave up 6 bases and V 3 bases, and 6 bases lay outside the gene matches. CDR3 protein: CASSFSGQGASQPQHF. The CDR3 bases are TGTGCCAGCAGTTTCTCGGGACAGGGGGCGAGTCAGCCCCAGCATTTT.

This clone was counted only a few times. This rearrangement joins TRBV18 to TRBJ1-2; tentatively, D is TRBD1 (6 bases). The V gene's germline CDR1 is KGHSH and CDR2 LQKENI. V gave up 2 bases and J gave up 4 bases, with 20 bases separating them. The CDR3 consists of 17 residues. DNA of the CDR3: TGTGCCAGCTCACCAAGGGGGTGGTCCAGCGAGGCCTATGGCTACACCTTC. Its protein product is CASSPRGWSSEAYGYTF. The variable domain in full, completed from reference TRBV18 and TRBJ1-2, reads NAGVMQNPRHLVRRRGQEARLRCSPMKGHSHVYWYRQLPEEGLKFMVYLQKENIIDESGMPKERFSAEFPKEGPSILRIQQVVRGDSAAYFCASSPRGWSSEAYGYTFGSGTRLTVV.

This chain links TRBV7-8 with TRBJ2-2, with 8 bases matching TRBD1. Germline lookup yields CDR1 SGHVS and CDR2 FQNEAQ. The trim removed 4 bases at V and 8 bases at J, leaving 12 bases unmatched. The CDR3 spans 16 residues. Here the CDR3 reads CASSSPVAGGPGELFF. The DNA of the CDR3 is TGTGCCAGCAGCTCCCCCGTGGCAGGGGGCCCGGGGGAGCTGTTTTTT.

V usage is TRBV15 and J usage is TRBJ1-4, with TRBD1 identical over 12 bases. Trimming removed 3 bases from V and 10 bases from J; junction bases left unmatched: 9. The CDR3 loop spans 16 amino acids. Per germline, CDR1 LNHNV and CDR2 YYDKDF (reference sequence). DNA for the CDR3: TGTGCCACCAGCAGCTCCCCGGGACAGGGGGCAGGAAAACTGTTTTTT. Protein product: CATSSSPGQGAGKLFF.

This clone was found once. The chain recombines TRBV15 with TRBJ2-2; TRBD2 matches at 8 bases. The germline V gene encodes CDR1 LNHNV and CDR2 YYDKDF (reference sequence). Losses at the gene ends were 0 bases for V and 4 bases for J; bases not matched to a gene: 7. The CDR3 contains 17 residues. This chain's CDR3 is CATSRDWASGSTGELFF. CDR3 nucleotides: TGTGCCACCAGCAGAGATTGGGCTAGCGGGTCCACCGGGGAGCTGTTTTTT. Looking up the rest from reference TRBV15 and TRBJ2-2 gives the full variable domain: DAMVIQNPRYQVTQFGKPVTLSCSQTLNHNVMYWYQQKSSQAPKLLFHYYDKDFNNEADTPDNFQSRRPNTSFCFLDIRSPGLGDTAMYLCATSRDWASGSTGELFFGEGSRLTVL.

The rearrangement links TRBV5-1 to TRBJ1-3; D is ambiguous. V shed 5 bases and J shed 0 bases, with 9 bases lying between them. Germline loops: CDR1 SGHRS, CDR2 YFSETQ. This CDR3 has 14 residues. CDR3 in amino acids: CASRPFSSGNTIYF. CDR3 sequence (DNA): TGCGCCAGCAGACCTTTTAGCTCTGGAAACACCATATATTTT.

This clone was recorded a few times. The J gene is TRBJ2-1, the V gene TRBV4-1, with D possibly matching TRBD2 (5 bases). Germline CDR1 MGHRA, CDR2 YSYEKL. The CDR3 runs to 15 residues. V shed 0 bases and J shed 2 bases, with 8 bases lying between them. The CDR3 sequence: CASSQERTPYNEQFF. DNA for the CDR3: TGCGCCAGCAGCCAAGAAAGGACTCCCTACAATGAGCAGTTCTTC.

This chain connects TRBV5-6 to TRBJ2-2; D not certain. CDR3 length: 15 residues. V was cut by 0 bases and J by 0 bases, with 6 bases left in between. Germline assignment: CDR1 SGHDT and CDR2 YYEEEE. The CDR3 DNA reads TGTGCCAGCAGCTTGGGACTGACGAACACCGGGGAGCTGTTTTTT. Translation: CASSLGLTNTGELFF.

In DNA form, the CDR3 reads TGTGCCAGTAGTATAGGCGGGGTAGGGGCTGAAGCTTTCTTT. Translated, it gives CASSIGGVGAEAFF. This rearrangement joins TRBV19 to TRBJ1-1; D perhaps matches TRBD1 (5 bases). Germline V CDR1 and CDR2: LNHDA, SQIVND (reference sequence). There are 14 residues in the CDR3. Trimming shortened V by 1 base and J by 6 bases, and 12 bases separated the two germline ends.

The rearrangement joins TRBV5-5 to TRBJ2-7; maybe TRBD1 (6 bases). Germline CDR1 is SGHKS and CDR2 is YYEKEE (reference sequence). The V end lost 4 bases, the J end lost 2 bases, and 10 bases lay between the germline ends. This CDR3 spans 13 amino acids. In DNA, the CDR3 is TGTGCCAGCAGCAGTCGACAGGCCTACGAGCAGTACTTC. Amino acids: CASSSRQAYEQYF.